These T cell receptor beta chains were read from a single sample in a study of identical twins. TCRdb redid the calling of the 5' RACE reads with MiXCR, one entry per CDR3 protein. The table records 350,000 to 600,000 distinct CDR3 sequences, 13% to 15% of them present only once. The same specimen was also included in a second study, on yellow fever vaccine responses in identical twins.

Sample: CD4+ T cells sorted from blood. These receptors came from a woman aged 18-29 years in good health. The CDR3 runs from the conserved cysteine through the conserved F or W. The D gene is left open where the match is weak. Clone size, where shown, is once, few, many, or a class for clones that have expanded.

len: 15
abundance: many
v_gene: TRBV20-1
d_gene: -
j_gene: TRBJ2-7
CDR3aa: CSARPLLAQKYEQYF
CDR3nt: TGCAGTGCTAGGCCGCTACTAGCTCAAAAGTACGAGCAGTACTTC

len: 13
abundance: many
v_gene: TRBV4-3
d_gene: -
j_gene: TRBJ2-7
CDR3aa: CASSQIRVGEQYF
CDR3nt: TGCGCCAGCAGCCAGATCCGGGTGGGGGAGCAGTACTTC

len: 15
abundance: few
v_gene: TRBV20-1
d_gene: TRBD1
j_gene: TRBJ2-3
CDR3aa: CSADAGTVSTDTQYF
CDR3nt: TGCAGTGCCGATGCCGGGACAGTTAGCACAGATACGCAGTATTTT

len: 21
abundance: -
v_gene: TRBV6-2/TRBV6-3
d_gene: TRBD2
j_gene: TRBJ2-7
CDR3aa: CASSYPPLGTSGRAVPREQYF
CDR3nt: TGTGCCAGCAGTTATCCTCCTCTCGGGACTAGCGGGAGGGCCGTCCCGCGTGAGCAGTACTTC

len: 14
abundance: -
v_gene: TRBV9
d_gene: -
j_gene: TRBJ2-7
CDR3aa: CASSVSLGAYEQYF
CDR3nt: TGTGCCAGCAGCGTAAGTCTGGGGGCCTACGAGCAGTACTTC

len: 15
abundance: many
v_gene: TRBV12-3/TRBV12-4
d_gene: TRBD1
j_gene: TRBJ1-5
CDR3aa: CASSDRGLSNQPQHF
CDR3nt: TGTGCCAGCAGCGACAGGGGGCTAAGCAATCAGCCCCAGCATTTT

len: 15
abundance: -
v_gene: TRBV7-9
d_gene: -
j_gene: TRBJ2-5
CDR3aa: CASSLAGEKQETQYF
CDR3nt: TGTGCCAGCAGCTTAGCGGGTGAAAAACAAGAGACCCAGTACTTC

len: 19
abundance: few
v_gene: TRBV6-5
d_gene: -
j_gene: TRBJ2-3
CDR3aa: CASNYAAAAHKPSTDTQYF
CDR3nt: TGTGCCAGCAACTACGCGGCAGCTGCTCATAAGCCTAGCACAGATACGCAGTATTTT

len: 16
abundance: -
v_gene: TRBV30
d_gene: TRBD1
j_gene: TRBJ2-3
CDR3aa: CAWSLPGTGGGDTQYF
CDR3nt: TGTGCCTGGAGTTTGCCAGGGACAGGGGGTGGGGATACGCAGTATTTT

len: 12
abundance: many
v_gene: TRBV29-1
d_gene: -
j_gene: TRBJ2-3
CDR3aa: CSVARGQDTQYF
CDR3nt: TGCAGCGTTGCTAGAGGGCAAGATACGCAGTATTTT

len: 13
abundance: -
v_gene: TRBV29-1
d_gene: TRBD1
j_gene: TRBJ2-7
CDR3aa: CSVAGTGAGEQYF
CDR3nt: TGCAGCGTTGCCGGGACAGGGGCGGGCGAGCAGTACTTC

len: 19
abundance: few
v_gene: TRBV11-2
d_gene: -
j_gene: TRBJ2-1
CDR3aa: CASSLGWGRSSRSYNEQFF
CDR3nt: TGTGCCAGCAGCTTAGGGTGGGGACGCTCTTCACGCTCCTACAATGAGCAGTTCTTC

len: 14
abundance: -
v_gene: TRBV7-2
d_gene: -
j_gene: TRBJ2-5
CDR3aa: CASNFGGGRETQYF
CDR3nt: TGTGCCAGCAATTTTGGGGGAGGAAGGGAGACCCAGTACTTC

len: 18
abundance: few
v_gene: TRBV10-3
d_gene: TRBD2
j_gene: TRBJ2-3
CDR3aa: CAISAAPGTSGSTDTQYF
CDR3nt: TGTGCCATCAGCGCCGCACCTGGGACTAGCGGGAGCACAGATACGCAGTATTTT

len: 15
abundance: few
v_gene: TRBV6-2/TRBV6-3
d_gene: -
j_gene: TRBJ2-5
CDR3aa: CASSYGSGAGETQYF
CDR3nt: TGTGCCAGCAGTTATGGGTCAGGGGCAGGAGAGACCCAGTACTTC

len: 16
abundance: -
v_gene: TRBV4-3
d_gene: TRBD2
j_gene: TRBJ2-1
CDR3aa: CASSPVAGTNGNEQFF
CDR3nt: TGCGCCAGCAGCCCAGTAGCGGGAACGAATGGGAATGAGCAGTTCTTC

len: 13
abundance: few
v_gene: TRBV5-1
d_gene: -
j_gene: TRBJ1-5
CDR3aa: CASSLASGQPQHF
CDR3nt: TGCGCCAGCAGCTTGGCCAGCGGTCAGCCCCAGCATTTT

len: 16
abundance: -
v_gene: TRBV7-2
d_gene: -
j_gene: TRBJ2-2
CDR3aa: CASSLSGVYNTGELFF
CDR3nt: TGTGCCAGCAGCTTATCAGGGGTTTATAACACCGGGGAGCTGTTTTTT

len: 15
abundance: many
v_gene: TRBV5-1
d_gene: TRBD2
j_gene: TRBJ2-1
CDR3aa: CASSLQTSALSEQFF
CDR3nt: TGCGCCAGCAGCTTGCAAACTAGCGCCCTCTCTGAGCAGTTCTTC

len: 12
abundance: few
v_gene: TRBV27
d_gene: -
j_gene: TRBJ2-7
CDR3aa: CASRTVTYEQYF
CDR3nt: TGTGCCAGCAGAACGGTGACCTACGAGCAGTACTTC

len: 15
abundance: few
v_gene: TRBV28
d_gene: TRBD1
j_gene: TRBJ2-7
CDR3aa: CASSLRTGIPYEQYF
CDR3nt: TGTGCCAGCAGTTTAAGGACAGGGATCCCCTACGAGCAGTACTTC

len: 15
abundance: few
v_gene: TRBV2
d_gene: TRBD1
j_gene: TRBJ2-5
CDR3aa: CASTEDRGPSTTQYF
CDR3nt: TGTGCCAGCACCGAGGACAGGGGCCCCTCAACGACCCAGTACTTC

len: 14
abundance: few
v_gene: TRBV6-2/TRBV6-3
d_gene: -
j_gene: TRBJ2-5
CDR3aa: CASSDRELTGTQYF
CDR3nt: TGTGCCAGCAGCGACCGGGAATTAACAGGGACCCAGTACTTC

len: 13
abundance: many
v_gene: TRBV19
d_gene: -
j_gene: TRBJ1-1
CDR3aa: CASMGEMNTEAFF
CDR3nt: TGTGCCAGTATGGGAGAAATGAACACTGAAGCTTTCTTT

len: 15
abundance: few
v_gene: TRBV4-2
d_gene: TRBD1
j_gene: TRBJ1-2
CDR3aa: CASSQDIQGAAGYTF
CDR3nt: TGTGCCAGCAGCCAAGATATCCAGGGGGCGGCTGGCTACACCTTC

len: 17
abundance: -
v_gene: TRBV6-1
d_gene: TRBD1
j_gene: TRBJ2-3
CDR3aa: CASSGGTGGFFTDTQYF
CDR3nt: TGTGCCAGCAGTGGAGGGACAGGGGGCTTTTTCACAGATACGCAGTATTTT

len: 15
abundance: few
v_gene: TRBV4-2
d_gene: TRBD1
j_gene: TRBJ2-1
CDR3aa: CASSQAGTGENEQFF
CDR3nt: TGTGCCAGCAGCCAAGCCGGGACAGGGGAAAATGAGCAGTTCTTC

len: 13
abundance: once
v_gene: TRBV20-1
d_gene: -
j_gene: TRBJ2-1
CDR3aa: CSSPGGSFKEQFF
CDR3nt: TGCAGTAGCCCGGGGGGCAGCTTCAAGGAGCAGTTCTTC

len: 12
abundance: -
v_gene: TRBV28
d_gene: -
j_gene: TRBJ2-7
CDR3aa: CASSSAFREQYF
CDR3nt: TGTGCCAGCAGCTCTGCGTTTCGCGAGCAGTACTTC

len: 16
abundance: few
v_gene: TRBV6-5
d_gene: -
j_gene: TRBJ2-3
CDR3aa: CASSYSSNGGRDTQYF
CDR3nt: TGTGCCAGCAGTTACTCGAGTAATGGGGGGAGGGATACGCAGTATTTT

len: 15
abundance: few
v_gene: TRBV24-1
d_gene: TRBD1
j_gene: TRBJ1-1
CDR3aa: CATSDIGDRGPEAFF
CDR3nt: TGTGCCACCAGTGACATCGGGGACAGGGGGCCTGAAGCTTTCTTT

len: 14
abundance: -
v_gene: TRBV7-8
d_gene: -
j_gene: TRBJ1-1
CDR3aa: CASSLASGLTEAFF
CDR3nt: TGTGCCAGCAGCTTAGCTTCAGGGCTCACTGAAGCTTTCTTT

len: 15
abundance: -
v_gene: TRBV6-2/TRBV6-3
d_gene: TRBD2
j_gene: TRBJ2-3
CDR3aa: CASSSAGAGTDTQYF
CDR3nt: TGTGCCAGCAGTTCCGCGGGAGCGGGAACAGATACGCAGTATTTT

len: 14
abundance: many
v_gene: TRBV28
d_gene: -
j_gene: TRBJ2-1
CDR3aa: CASERGTGYNEQFF
CDR3nt: TGTGCCAGCGAGCGGGGGACAGGGTACAATGAGCAGTTCTTC

len: 13
abundance: few
v_gene: TRBV6-1
d_gene: -
j_gene: TRBJ1-4
CDR3aa: CASRGSQDEKLFF
CDR3nt: TGTGCCAGCAGAGGCAGCCAGGATGAAAAACTGTTTTTT

len: 16
abundance: few
v_gene: TRBV15
d_gene: -
j_gene: TRBJ2-2
CDR3aa: CATSPPFSGYTGELFF
CDR3nt: TGTGCCACCAGCCCGCCCTTTAGCGGTTACACCGGGGAGCTGTTTTTT

len: 16
abundance: few
v_gene: TRBV6-1
d_gene: TRBD2
j_gene: TRBJ2-1
CDR3aa: CASSRTSGGKYNEQFF
CDR3nt: TGTGCCAGCAGCCGGACTAGCGGGGGAAAATACAATGAGCAGTTCTTC

len: 15
abundance: -
v_gene: TRBV3-1
d_gene: TRBD2
j_gene: TRBJ2-2
CDR3aa: CASSRRGGRTGELFF
CDR3nt: TGTGCCAGCTCGCGGCGGGGGGGCCGCACCGGGGAGCTGTTTTTT

len: 13
abundance: few
v_gene: TRBV7-8
d_gene: TRBD2
j_gene: TRBJ2-7
CDR3aa: CASTKTGGGEQYF
CDR3nt: TGTGCCAGCACTAAAACCGGCGGGGGCGAGCAGTACTTC